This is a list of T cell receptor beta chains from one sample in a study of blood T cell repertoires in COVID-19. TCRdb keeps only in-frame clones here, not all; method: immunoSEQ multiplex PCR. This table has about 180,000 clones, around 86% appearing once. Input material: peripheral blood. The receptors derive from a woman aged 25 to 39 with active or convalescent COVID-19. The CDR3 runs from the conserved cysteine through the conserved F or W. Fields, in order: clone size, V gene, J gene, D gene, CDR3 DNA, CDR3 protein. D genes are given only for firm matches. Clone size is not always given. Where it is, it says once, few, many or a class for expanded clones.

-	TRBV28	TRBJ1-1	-	TGTGCCAGCAGTCCGAACCCCCGGAGTCAGGGGACGAACACTGAAGCTTTCTTT	CASSPNPRSQGTNTEAFF
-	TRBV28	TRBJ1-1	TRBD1	TGTGCCAGCAGCATAACCAGGGGGCTCACTGAAGCTTTCTTT	CASSITRGLTEAFF
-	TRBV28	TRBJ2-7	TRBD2	TGTGCCAGCAGCCATCCGCTAGCGGGAGCCTACGAGCAGTACTTC	CASSHPLAGAYEQYF
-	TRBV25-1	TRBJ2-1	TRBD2	TGTGCCAGCAGTGAACTAGCGGGGGGGCTTCATGAGCAGTTCTTC	CASSELAGGLHEQFF
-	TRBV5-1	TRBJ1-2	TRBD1	TGCGCCAGCCAGGGACAGGACTATGGCTACACCTTC	CASQGQDYGYTF
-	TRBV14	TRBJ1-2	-	TGTGCCAGCAGCCAAAATCACCCGGTGCGGGAGCAGGGCTACACCTTC	CASSQNHPVREQGYTF
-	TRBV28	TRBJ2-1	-	TGTGCCAGCAGCCAACAGGTTTTCAGTGAGCAGTTCTTC	CASSQQVFSEQFF
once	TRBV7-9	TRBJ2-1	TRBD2	TGTGCCAGCAGCTTCTCTCCGGGGGGGCAGTTCTTC	CASSFSPGGQFF
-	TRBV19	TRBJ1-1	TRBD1	TGTGCCAGTAGTAGAAAACAGGGGGCCAACACTGAAGCTTTCTTT	CASSRKQGANTEAFF
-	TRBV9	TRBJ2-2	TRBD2	TGTGCCAGCAGCGCTGGGACTAGCGGGAGTAGGAACACCGGGGAGCTGTTTTTT	CASSAGTSGSRNTGELFF
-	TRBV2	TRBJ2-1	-	TGTGCCAGCAGTGAGAAGCGGGCGGGCTCCTACAATGAGCAGTTCTTC	CASSEKRAGSYNEQFF
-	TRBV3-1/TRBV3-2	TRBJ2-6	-	TGTGCCAGCAGCCAAGTCTTTACTGGGGCCAACGTCCTGACTTTC	CASSQVFTGANVLTF
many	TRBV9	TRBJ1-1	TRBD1	TGTGCCAGCAGTTCGGGGACAGGGGTAAGTCCAGCTTTCTTT	CASSSGTGVSPAFF
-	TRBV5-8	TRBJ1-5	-	TGTGCCAGCAATGACAGAAATCAGCCCCAGCATTTT	CASNDRNQPQHF
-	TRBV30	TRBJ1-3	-	TGTGCCTGGAGTGTACAGGGAAACACCATATATTTT	CAWSVQGNTIYF
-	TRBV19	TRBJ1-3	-	TGTGCCAGTAGTCCCAGGTGGAGGGGCGCAACTGGAAACACCATATATTTT	CASSPRWRGATGNTIYF
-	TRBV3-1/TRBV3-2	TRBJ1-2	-	TGTGCCAGCAGCCAAGATGGGTCGGGGGGCATTAGTGGCTACACCTTC	CASSQDGSGGISGYTF
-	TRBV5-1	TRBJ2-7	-	TGCGCCAGCAGCTTGTCGGGACAAGGCTACGAGCAGTACTTC	CASSLSGQGYEQYF
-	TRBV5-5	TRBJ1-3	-	TGTGCCAGCAGCGCCTGGACAGCTGGAAACACCATATATTTT	CASSAWTAGNTIYF
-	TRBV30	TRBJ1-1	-	TGTGCCTGGAGTGTGAAGCGCGGGAACACTGAAGCTTTCTTT	CAWSVKRGNTEAFF
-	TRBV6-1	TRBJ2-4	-	TGTGCCAGCAGTGAAGGGAGAGGGCCACACATTCAGTACTTC	CASSEGRGPHIQYF
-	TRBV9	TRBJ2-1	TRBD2	TGTGCCAGCAGCGTTACTAGCGGGGGAAACGCCTACAATGAGCAGTTCTTC	CASSVTSGGNAYNEQFF
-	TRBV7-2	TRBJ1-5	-	TGTGCCAGCAGCTTAGAACGCGGCAATCAGCCCCAGCATTTT	CASSLERGNQPQHF
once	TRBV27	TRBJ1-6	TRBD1	TGTGCCAGCAGTCTGGGACAGGGAGACAATTCACCCCTCCACTTT	CASSLGQGDNSPLHF
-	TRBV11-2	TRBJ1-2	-	TGTGCCAGCAGCTTCTCCACAGGATTCTATGGCTACACCTTC	CASSFSTGFYGYTF
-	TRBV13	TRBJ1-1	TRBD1	TGTGCCAGCAGCTTAGTCAGGGGGGACACTGAAGCTTTCTTT	CASSLVRGDTEAFF
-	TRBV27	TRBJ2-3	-	TGTGCCAGCTTCCTTACACCCTTTCGCACAGATACGCAGTATTTT	CASFLTPFRTDTQYF
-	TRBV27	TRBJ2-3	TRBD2	TGTGCCAGCAGTACACTAGCGGGACGCACAGATACGCAGTATTTT	CASSTLAGRTDTQYF
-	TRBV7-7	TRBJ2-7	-	TGTGCTAGCAGCTTAATGGAGGGGAACGAGCAGTACTTC	CASSLMEGNEQYF
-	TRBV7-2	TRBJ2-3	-	TGTGCCAGCAGCGCTAGCGACCACACAGATACGCAGTATTTT	CASSASDHTDTQYF
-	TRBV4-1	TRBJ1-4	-	TGCGCCAGCAGCCAACGGGTTAGTTCCCCTGCAACTAATGAAAAACTGTTTTTT	CASSQRVSSPATNEKLFF
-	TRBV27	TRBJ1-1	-	TGTGCCAGCAGTTTTACAGGGATGAACACTGAAGCTTTCTTT	CASSFTGMNTEAFF
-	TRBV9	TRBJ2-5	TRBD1	TGTGCCAGCAGCCTAAGGACAGGGTGGGAGACCCAGTACTTC	CASSLRTGWETQYF
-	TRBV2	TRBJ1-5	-	TGTGCCAGCAGTGAAGAGGGAGGTGGCAATCAGCCCCAGCATTTT	CASSEEGGGNQPQHF
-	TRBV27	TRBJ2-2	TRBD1	TGTGCCAGCAGTACGCGGACAGGGGCAACCGGGGAGCTGTTTTTT	CASSTRTGATGELFF
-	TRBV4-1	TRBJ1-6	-	TGCGCCAGCAGCCAAGATTTCGGGGGTTTAGGGTCACCCCTCCACTTT	CASSQDFGGLGSPLHF
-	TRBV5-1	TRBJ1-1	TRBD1	TGCGCCAGCAGCTTGGTTGGGACAGCTCCCTCGAACACTGAAGCTTTCTTT	CASSLVGTAPSNTEAFF
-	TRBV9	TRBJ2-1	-	TGTGCCAGCAGCGTCTCCCCTCAGGGGAATGAGCAGTTCTTC	CASSVSPQGNEQFF
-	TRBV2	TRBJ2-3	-	TGTGCCAGCAGTGACGTAGGGGTGGATACGCAGTATTTT	CASSDVGVDTQYF